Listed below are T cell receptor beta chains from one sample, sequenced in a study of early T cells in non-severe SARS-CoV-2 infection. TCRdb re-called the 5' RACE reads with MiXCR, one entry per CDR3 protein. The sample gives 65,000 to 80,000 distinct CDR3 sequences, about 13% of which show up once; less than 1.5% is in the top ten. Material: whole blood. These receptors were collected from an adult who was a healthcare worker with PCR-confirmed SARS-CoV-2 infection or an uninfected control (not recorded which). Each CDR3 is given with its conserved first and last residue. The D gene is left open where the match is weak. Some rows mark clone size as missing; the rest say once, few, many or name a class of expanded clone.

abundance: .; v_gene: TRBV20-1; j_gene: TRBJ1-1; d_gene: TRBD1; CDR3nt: TGCAGTGCTAGAGATCGAGGACAGGGGGCTTCTCGTAAAGAAGCTTTCTTT; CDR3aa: CSARDRGQGASRKEAFF
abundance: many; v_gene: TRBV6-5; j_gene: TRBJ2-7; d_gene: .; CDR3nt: TGTGCCAGCAGTTACTCAGGGGTGAGCCGCGACGAGCAGTACTTC; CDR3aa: CASSYSGVSRDEQYF
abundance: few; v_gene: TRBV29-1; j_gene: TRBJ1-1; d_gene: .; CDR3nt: TGCAGCGTTGAAGGGCAGTTGAACACTGAAGCTTTCTTT; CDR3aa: CSVEGQLNTEAFF
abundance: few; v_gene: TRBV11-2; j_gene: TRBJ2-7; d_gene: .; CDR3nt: TGTGCCAGCAGCTTCCGGTACGAGCAGTACTTC; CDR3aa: CASSFRYEQYF
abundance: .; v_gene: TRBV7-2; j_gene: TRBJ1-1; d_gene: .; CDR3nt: TGTGCCAGCAGCTTAGCCGGGCGAGCTTTCTTT; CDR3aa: CASSLAGRAFF
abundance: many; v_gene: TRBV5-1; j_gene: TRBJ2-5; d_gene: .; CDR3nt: TGCGCCAGCAGCTTGAAAGAGACCCAGTACTTC; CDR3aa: CASSLKETQYF
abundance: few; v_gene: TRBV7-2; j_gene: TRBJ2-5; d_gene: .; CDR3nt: TGTGCCAGCAGCCAGGACCAGGAGGAGACCCAGTACTTC; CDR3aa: CASSQDQEETQYF
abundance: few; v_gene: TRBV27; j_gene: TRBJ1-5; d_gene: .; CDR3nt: TGTGCCAGCAGTTTTCTGCAGGGAGAGCAGCCCCAGCATTTT; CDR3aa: CASSFLQGEQPQHF
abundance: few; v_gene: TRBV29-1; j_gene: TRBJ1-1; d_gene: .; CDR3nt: TGCAGCGTTGCCCGTCGGGTGGACACTGAAGCTTTCTTT; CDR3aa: CSVARRVDTEAFF
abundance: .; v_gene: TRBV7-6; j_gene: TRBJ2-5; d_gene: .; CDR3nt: TGTGCCAGCAGCTTAGTTGCGGACTACCAAGAGACCCAGTACTTC; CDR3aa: CASSLVADYQETQYF
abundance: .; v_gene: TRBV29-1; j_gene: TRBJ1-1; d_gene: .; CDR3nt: TGCAGCGTTGCGGGGGACACTGAAGCTTTCTTT; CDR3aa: CSVAGDTEAFF
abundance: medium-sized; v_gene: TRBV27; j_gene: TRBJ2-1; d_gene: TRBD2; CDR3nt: TGTGCCAGCAGTTTCCACGGACTAGCGGGACCATCCTACAATGAGCAGTTCTTC; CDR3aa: CASSFHGLAGPSYNEQFF
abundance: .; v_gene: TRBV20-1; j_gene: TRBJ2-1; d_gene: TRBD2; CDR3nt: TGCAGTGCTCCAAGTAGGGGCGGGGGCTCCTACAATGAGCAGTTCTTC; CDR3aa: CSAPSRGGGSYNEQFF
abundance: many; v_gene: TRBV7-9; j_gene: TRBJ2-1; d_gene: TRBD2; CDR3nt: TGTGCCAGCAGCTTCCCACTAGCGGGAGGAGATGAGCAGTTCTTC; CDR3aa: CASSFPLAGGDEQFF
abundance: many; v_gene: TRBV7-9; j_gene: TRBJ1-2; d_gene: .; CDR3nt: TGTGCCAGCAGCCGGATGGGAGACAGGCTCTATGGCTACACCTTC; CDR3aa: CASSRMGDRLYGYTF
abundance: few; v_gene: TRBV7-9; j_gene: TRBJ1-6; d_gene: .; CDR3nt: TGTGCCAGCAGCTCCCGTCCGGGGAATAATTCACCCCTCCACTTT; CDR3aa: CASSSRPGNNSPLHF
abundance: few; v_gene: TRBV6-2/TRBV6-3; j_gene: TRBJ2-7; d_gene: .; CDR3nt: TGTGCCAGCAGTTACTCTCAGATATCCTACGAGCAGTACTTC; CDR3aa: CASSYSQISYEQYF
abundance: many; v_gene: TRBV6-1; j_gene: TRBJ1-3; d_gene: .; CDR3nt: TGTGCCAGCAGCGCAAGTTTTAGCTCTGGAAACACCATATATTTT; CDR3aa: CASSASFSSGNTIYF
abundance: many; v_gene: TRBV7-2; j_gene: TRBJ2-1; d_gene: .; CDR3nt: TGTGCCAGCAGCTTACTAGCCGGTGAGCAGTTCTTC; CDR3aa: CASSLLAGEQFF
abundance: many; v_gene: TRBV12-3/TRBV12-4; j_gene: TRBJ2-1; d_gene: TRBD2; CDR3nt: TGTGCCAGCAGTTTACGACTAGCGGCCTTCAATGAGCAGTTCTTC; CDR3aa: CASSLRLAAFNEQFF
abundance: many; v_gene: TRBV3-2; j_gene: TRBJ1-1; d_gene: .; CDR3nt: TGTGCCAGCAGCCAAGATTCGGAAACCAGGCAGGGTCTGAACACTGAAGCTTTCTTT; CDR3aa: CASSQDSETRQGLNTEAFF
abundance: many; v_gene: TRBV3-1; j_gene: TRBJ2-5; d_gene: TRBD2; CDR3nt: TGTGCCAGCAGCCAAGAGGAGCAGGGAGGGACAGAGACCCAGTACTTC; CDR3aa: CASSQEEQGGTETQYF
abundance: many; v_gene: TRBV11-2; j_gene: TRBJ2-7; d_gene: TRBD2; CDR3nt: TGTGCCAGCAGCGCCCTCACTAGCGGCACCTGGGAGCAGTACTTC; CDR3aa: CASSALTSGTWEQYF